This note documents a single T cell receptor (beta chain) sequence. The antigen remains unidentified. The data were taken from a study of cytomegalovirus exposure and HLA in healthy donors. The primer mix had 60 Vbeta and 13 Jbeta primers. Using immunoSEQ multiplex PCR, the repertoire was profiled, and TCRdb retains in-frame clones only, with some absent. In the table there are more than 95,000 clones, 50% to 65% of which are singletons. V shed 3 bases and J shed 5 bases, with 16 bases lying between them. Germline V lookup: CDR1 SGHTA, CDR2 FQGNSA. The CDR3 sequence is 15 residues long. Overall study results and limits: 87-base-pair reads could not separate some V segments, including TRBV6-2 and TRBV6-3. The dataset shows that most TCR sequences were rare, while some public TCRs occurred in many donors. Most CMV-associated TCR beta chains were later found to appear HLA-restricted. What TCR beta sequences reportedly achieved was accurate prediction of HLA-A and HLA-B alleles in most subjects.

This clonotype was sampled from a middle-aged woman in good health and CMV-seropositive. The sample consisted of PBMCs. The chain recombines TRBV7-2 with TRBJ1-1; the D is unclear. The CDR3 sequence: CASSFDGVTGTEAFF. CDR3 DNA: TGTGCCAGCAGCTTTGACGGAGTCACTGGGACTGAAGCTTTCTTT.